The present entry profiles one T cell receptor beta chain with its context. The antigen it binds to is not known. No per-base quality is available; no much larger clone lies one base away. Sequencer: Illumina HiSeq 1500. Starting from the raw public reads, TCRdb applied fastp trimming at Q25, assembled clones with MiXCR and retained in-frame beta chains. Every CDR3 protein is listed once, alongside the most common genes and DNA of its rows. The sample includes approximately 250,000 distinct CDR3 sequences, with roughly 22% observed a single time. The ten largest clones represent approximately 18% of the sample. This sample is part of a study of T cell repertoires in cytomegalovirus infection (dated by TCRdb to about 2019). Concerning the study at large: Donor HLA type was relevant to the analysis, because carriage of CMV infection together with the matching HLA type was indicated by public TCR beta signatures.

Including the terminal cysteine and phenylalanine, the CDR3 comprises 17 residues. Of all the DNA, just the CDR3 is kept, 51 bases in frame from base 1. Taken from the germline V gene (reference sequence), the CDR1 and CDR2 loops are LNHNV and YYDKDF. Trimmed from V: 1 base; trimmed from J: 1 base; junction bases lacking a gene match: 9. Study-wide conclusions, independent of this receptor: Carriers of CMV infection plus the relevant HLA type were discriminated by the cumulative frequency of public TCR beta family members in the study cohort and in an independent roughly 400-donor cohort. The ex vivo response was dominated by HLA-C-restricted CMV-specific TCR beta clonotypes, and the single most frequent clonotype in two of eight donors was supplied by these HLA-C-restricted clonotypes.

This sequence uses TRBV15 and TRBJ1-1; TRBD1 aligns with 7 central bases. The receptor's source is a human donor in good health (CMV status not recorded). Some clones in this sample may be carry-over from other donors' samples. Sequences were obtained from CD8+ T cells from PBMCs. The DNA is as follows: TGTGCCACCAGCAGAGTAAAAACGGGACAGCCGAACACTGAAGCTTTCTTT. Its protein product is CATSRVKTGQPNTEAFF.